Sequencing of this TCR beta chain was carried out in a study of STAT5B mutations in CD4+ large granular lymphocyte leukemia. Generated by immunoSEQ multiplex PCR, the TCRdb table keeps only in-frame clones and is missing some. The table records about 40,000 clones, about 88% of them present only once. A few counts support this clone. The receptor's source is a human donor in good health. Specimen: CD4+ T cells from blood buffy coats.

In DNA form, the CDR3 reads TGTGCCAGCAGCTACCACAGGGAATTCTCTGGGGCCAACGTCCTGACTTTC. Amino acids: CASSYHREFSGANVLTF. The chain uses TRBV11-2 and TRBJ2-6; D may be TRBD1 (6 bases). V was pared by 4 bases and J by 0 bases, with 13 bases between. Germline-derived CDR1 and CDR2 are SGHAT and FQNNGV. CDR3 size: 17 residues.